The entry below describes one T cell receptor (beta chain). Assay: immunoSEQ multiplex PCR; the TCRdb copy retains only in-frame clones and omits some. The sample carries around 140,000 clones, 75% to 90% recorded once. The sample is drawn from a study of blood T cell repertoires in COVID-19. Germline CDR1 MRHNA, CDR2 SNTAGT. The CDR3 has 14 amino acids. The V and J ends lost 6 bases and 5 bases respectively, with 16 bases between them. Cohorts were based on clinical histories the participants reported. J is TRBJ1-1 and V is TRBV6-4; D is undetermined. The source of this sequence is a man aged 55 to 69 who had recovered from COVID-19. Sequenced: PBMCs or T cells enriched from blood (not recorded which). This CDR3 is CASSDTGLSTEAFF. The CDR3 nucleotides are TGTGCCAGCAGCGACACGGGATTATCGACTGAAGCTTTCTTT.